The 9 T cell receptor beta chains listed next were all sequenced from one sample in a study of T cell repertoires in cytomegalovirus infection. Using its own MiXCR run on the reads, TCRdb lists one record per CDR3 protein. Seen here are around 210,000 distinct CDR3 sequences, 6% to 8% observed once, and the top ten hold 6.5%. The sequenced sample was PBMCs. Every receptor here comes from a human donor in good health (CMV status not recorded). Some clones in this sample may be carry-over from other donors' samples.

The table lists this clonotype with many counts. The chain combines TRBV28 with TRBJ1-2, with 7 bases matching TRBD1. From germline, CDR1 is MDHEN and CDR2 SYDVKM. The trim removed 6 bases at V and 2 bases at J, leaving 9 bases unmatched. CDR3 length: 15 amino acids. This chain's CDR3 is CASSPTGALNYGYTF. The CDR3 region has the DNA TGTGCCAGCAGCCCTACAGGGGCGCTGAACTATGGCTACACCTTC.

Ten or more counts support this clonotype. The junction departs from the called germline gene at one end, perhaps through a read error. This chain joins TRBV20-1 and TRBJ1-1; 10 bases are a match to TRBD1. Germline values: CDR1 DFQATT, CDR2 SNEGSKA (reference sequence). The CDR3 has 13 amino acids. The DNA for the CDR3 is TGCAGTGCTAGAGATAGTAGCGACAGGGGGCCCCCCTTT. It encodes CSARDSSDRGPPF.

The chain carries TRBV11-2 and TRBJ1-3, with 10 nucleotides matching TRBD1. Looked up from germline, CDR1 is SGHAT and CDR2 is FQNNGV. CDR3 length: 18 amino acids. Trimming removed 6 bases from V and 0 bases from J; junction bases left unmatched: 11. CDR3 amino acids: CASRRWAGTGASGNTIYF. Here the CDR3 DNA reads TGTGCCAGCAGGAGGTGGGCCGGGACAGGGGCCTCTGGAAACACCATATATTTT.

This clonotype was recorded at least ten times. The chain joins TRBV6-2 or TRBV6-3 to TRBJ2-1; perhaps TRBD2 as D (6 bases). The germline V and J ends were trimmed by 7 bases and 6 bases, with 16 bases remaining between them. The germline V gene has CDR1 MNHEY and CDR2 SVGEGT. This CDR3 is 14 amino acids long. The CDR3 loop is CASTARLESNEQFF. Written as DNA, the CDR3 is TGTGCCAGCACAGCCCGACTAGAATCCAATGAGCAGTTCTTC.

There are many counts of this clonotype. The chain combines TRBV5-5 with TRBJ2-6; D uncertain. CDR1 is SGHKS, CDR2 YYEKEE, per germline (reference sequence). V gave up 3 bases and J gave up 4 bases, with 11 bases separating them. CDR3 length equals 15 residues. The CDR3 nucleotides read TGTGCCAGCAGCTCCGGATCGACCGGGGCCAACGTCCTGACTTTC. Its protein is CASSSGSTGANVLTF. Supplemented by reference TRBV5-5 and TRBJ2-6, the full variable domain reads DAGVTQSPTHLIKTRGQQVTLRCSPISGHKSVSWYQQVLGQGPQFIFQYYEKEERGRGNFPDRFSARQFPNYSSELNVNALLLGDSALYLCASSSGSTGANVLTFGAGSRLTVL.

This clonotype was counted ten times or more. The chain couples TRBV10-3 to TRBJ2-7, with unresolved D. Germline values: CDR1 ENHRY, CDR2 SYGVKD. V lost 3 bases to trimming and J lost 0 bases, with 6 bases between them. This CDR3 is 13 amino acids long. CDR3 region: CAISETSSYEQYF. The CDR3 region has the DNA TGTGCCATCAGTGAAACCAGCTCCTACGAGCAGTACTTC.

This clonotype was counted ten times or more. This chain connects TRBV19 to TRBJ2-7, with D possibly matching TRBD2 (5 bases). Looked up from germline, CDR1 is LNHDA and CDR2 is SQIVND (reference sequence). Trimming cost V 5 bases and J 2 bases, with 10 bases left between them. The CDR3 extends over 13 amino acids. CDR3 in amino acids: CASSSPGTYEQYF. CDR3 nucleotide sequence: TGTGCCAGTAGTTCACCGGGAACCTACGAGCAGTACTTC.

This clonotype was counted at least ten times. The CDR3 protein is CASSLEKRAAGQETQYF. The DNA for the CDR3 is TGCGCCAGCAGCTTGGAGAAGCGAGCCGCGGGGCAAGAGACCCAGTACTTC. This chain uses TRBV5-1 with TRBJ2-5; possibly TRBD2 for D (6 bases). Trimming cost V 0 bases and J 2 bases, with 17 bases left between them. CDR1 is SGHRS, CDR2 YFSETQ, per germline. The CDR3 extends over 17 amino acids. Together with reference TRBV5-1 and TRBJ2-5, the CDR3 gives the full variable domain: KAGVTQTPRYLIKTRGQQVTLSCSPISGHRSVSWYQQTPGQGLQFLFEYFSETQRNKGNFPGRFSGRQFSNSRSEMNVSTLELGDSALYLCASSLEKRAAGQETQYFGPGTRLLVL.

This clonotype was found many times. This rearrangement joins TRBV4-1 to TRBJ1-3, with D unresolved. The CDR3 length is 16 residues. V lost 1 base to trimming and J lost 2 bases, with 12 bases between them. Germline V gives CDR1 MGHRA, CDR2 YSYEKL. The CDR3 bases are TGCGCCAGCAGCCAAGGGTCCGCGGCGGCTGGAAACACCATATATTTT. Translation: CASSQGSAAAGNTIYF.